The sequence of this T cell receptor (beta chain) was determined in a study of shared clonotypes between healthy human individuals. Per the germline V gene, CDR1 is SQVTM and CDR2 is ANQGSEA. The CDR3 is 12 residues long. Between the trimmed V and J ends, which lost 8 bases and 4 bases, there was a span of 13 bases. A word on this clone: Its cognate antigen is unknown.

Every subset had its genomic DNA shared out evenly among several immunoSEQ plates. Sequencing was performed with immunoSEQ multiplex PCR; in TCRdb, only in-frame clones are kept and a portion is missing. The sample has over 2 million clones, 85% to 95% seen once. Broader study findings: The study found lower generation probabilities in non-shared clonotypes than in those shared by all four donors.

This receptor was taken from a man in his late teens or twenties in good health. Some clones in this sample may be carry-over from other donors' samples. Material: naive CD4+ T cells from PBMCs. Subset noted: CD45RA+ positively selected. The gene calls are TRBV29-1 and TRBJ2-3, with D maybe TRBD1 (5 bases). CDR3 sequence reads: CSIPLGADTQYF. CDR3 sequence (DNA): TGCAGCATCCCCCTAGGGGCAGATACGCAGTATTTT.